This TCR beta chain was profiled in a study of cytotoxic CD8 clonotypes in ibrutinib-treated CLL. Findings and caveats of the study: Public clonotypes were uncommon and contracted or stayed stable on treatment.

Here immunoSEQ multiplex PCR was the method, and the copy in TCRdb shows in-frame clones only, minus some. The sample records about 45,000 clones, over 60% being singletons. To note about this clone: The antigen remains undetermined.

Germline CDR1 and CDR2: KGHSH and LQKENI. The CDR3 runs to 15 residues. Trimming removed 2 bases at V and 1 base at J, with 9 bases between. The sequence was collected from a human donor with chronic lymphocytic leukemia. The V and J genes are TRBV18 and TRBJ2-1, with a tentative D call TRBD1 (6 bases). The input for sequencing was PBMCs, taken after 24 months of ibrutinib treatment. In DNA, the CDR3 is TGTGCCAGCTCACCAACAGGGTCGTCCTACAATGAGCAGTTCTTC. Translating gives CASSPTGSSYNEQFF.